Only a few counts were recorded for the clone carrying this T cell receptor (beta chain). No antigen is known for it. The sample is drawn from a study of CD8 T cells in ankylosing spondylitis. Trimming stripped 4 bases from V and 2 bases from J, with 15 bases between. The CDR3 length is 16 residues. Germline assignment: CDR1 SQVTM and CDR2 ANQGSEA. TCRdb called the 5' RACE reads again in MiXCR, with one record for every CDR3 protein. The repertoire consists of fewer than 400,000 distinct CDR3 sequences, with about a fifth occurring once and the leading ten covering around 16%. Study-level results: Matched synovial fluid from ankylosing spondylitis patients was reported to be enriched for disease-linked clones. Characteristic, it appeared, of ankylosing spondylitis blood was a TCR beta motif of roughly eight highly homologous variants.

The receptor's source is a male donor with ankylosing spondylitis. The chain combines TRBV29-1 with TRBJ2-6, with D perhaps matching TRBD1 or TRBD2 (5 bases each). The sample consisted of blood, either unsorted or a sorted T cell fraction (not recorded which). As DNA, the CDR3 is TGCAGCGTTGGAAAGGGGACGATGGCTGGGGCCAACGTCCTGACTTTC. Its protein product is CSVGKGTMAGANVLTF.